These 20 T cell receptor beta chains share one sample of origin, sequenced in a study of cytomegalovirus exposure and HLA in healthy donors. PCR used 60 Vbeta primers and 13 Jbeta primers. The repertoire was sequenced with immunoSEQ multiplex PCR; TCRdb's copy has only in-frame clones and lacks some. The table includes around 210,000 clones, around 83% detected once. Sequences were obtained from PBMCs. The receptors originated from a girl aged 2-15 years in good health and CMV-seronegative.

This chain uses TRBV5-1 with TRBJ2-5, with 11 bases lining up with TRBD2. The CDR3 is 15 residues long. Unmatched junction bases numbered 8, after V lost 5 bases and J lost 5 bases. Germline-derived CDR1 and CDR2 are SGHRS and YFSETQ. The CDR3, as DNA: TGCGCCAGCAGGTTGACTAGCGGGATGAGTGAGACCCAGTACTTC. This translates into CASRLTSGMSETQYF.

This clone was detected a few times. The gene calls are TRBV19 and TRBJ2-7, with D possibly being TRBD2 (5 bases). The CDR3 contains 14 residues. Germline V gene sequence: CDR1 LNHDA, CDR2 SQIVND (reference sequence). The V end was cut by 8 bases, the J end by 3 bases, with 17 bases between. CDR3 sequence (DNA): TGTGCCAGTGGGCGGCGTCGCCGGGACTACGAGCAGTACTTC. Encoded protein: CASGRRRRDYEQYF.

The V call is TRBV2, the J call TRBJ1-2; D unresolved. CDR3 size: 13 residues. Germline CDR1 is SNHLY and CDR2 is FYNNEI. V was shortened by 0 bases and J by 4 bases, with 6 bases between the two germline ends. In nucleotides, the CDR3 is TGTGCCAGCAGTGAAGCCGAGGTCTATGGCTACACCTTC. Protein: CASSEAEVYGYTF.

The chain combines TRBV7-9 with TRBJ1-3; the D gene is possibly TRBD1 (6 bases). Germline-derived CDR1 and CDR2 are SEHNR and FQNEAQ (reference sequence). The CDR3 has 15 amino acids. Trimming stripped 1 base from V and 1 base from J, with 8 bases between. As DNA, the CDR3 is TGTGCCAGCAGCTTAGGGACAGCATCTGGAAACACCATATATTTT. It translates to CASSLGTASGNTIYF.

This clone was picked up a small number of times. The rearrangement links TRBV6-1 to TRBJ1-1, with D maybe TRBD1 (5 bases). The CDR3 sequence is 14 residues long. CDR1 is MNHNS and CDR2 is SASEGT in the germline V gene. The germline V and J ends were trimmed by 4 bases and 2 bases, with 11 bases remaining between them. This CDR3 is CASSAMQGNTEAFF. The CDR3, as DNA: TGTGCCAGCAGTGCTATGCAGGGTAACACTGAAGCTTTCTTT.

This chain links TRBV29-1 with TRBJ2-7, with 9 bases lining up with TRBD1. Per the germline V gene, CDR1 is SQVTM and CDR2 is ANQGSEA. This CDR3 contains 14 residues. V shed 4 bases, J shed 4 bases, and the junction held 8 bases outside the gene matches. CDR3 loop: CSVVGTGKSYEQYF. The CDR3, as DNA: TGCAGCGTTGTTGGGACAGGGAAATCTTACGAGCAGTACTTC.

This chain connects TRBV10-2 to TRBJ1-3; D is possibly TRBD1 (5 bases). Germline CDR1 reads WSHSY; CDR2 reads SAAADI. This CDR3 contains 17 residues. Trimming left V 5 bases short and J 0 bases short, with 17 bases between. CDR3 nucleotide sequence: TGCGCCAGCAGTCCGGCTTTACGGGGGATCTCTGGAAACACCATATATTTT. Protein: CASSPALRGISGNTIYF.

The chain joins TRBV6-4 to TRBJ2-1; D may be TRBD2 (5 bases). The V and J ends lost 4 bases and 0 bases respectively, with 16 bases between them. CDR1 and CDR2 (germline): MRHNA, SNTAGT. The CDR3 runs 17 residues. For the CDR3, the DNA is TGTGCCAGCAGTGCTCGCCCGGACTGGGCCTCCTACAATGAGCAGTTCTTC. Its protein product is CASSARPDWASYNEQFF.

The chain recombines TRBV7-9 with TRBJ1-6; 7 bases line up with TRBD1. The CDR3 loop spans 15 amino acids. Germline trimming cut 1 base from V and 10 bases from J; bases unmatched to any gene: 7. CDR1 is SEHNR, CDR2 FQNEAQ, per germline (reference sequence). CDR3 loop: CASSLGTGLQSPLHF. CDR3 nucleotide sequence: TGTGCCAGCAGCTTAGGGACAGGATTACAATCACCCCTCCACTTT.

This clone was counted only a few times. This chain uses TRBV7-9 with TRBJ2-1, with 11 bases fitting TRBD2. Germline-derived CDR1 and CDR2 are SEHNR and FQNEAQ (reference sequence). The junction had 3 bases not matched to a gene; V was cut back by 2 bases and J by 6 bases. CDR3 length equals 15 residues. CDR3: CASSLRLAGGNEQFF. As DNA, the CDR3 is TGTGCCAGCAGCTTACGTCTAGCGGGGGGCAATGAGCAGTTCTTC.

CDR3 in amino acids: CASSQDKKTSGRYEQYF. CDR3 in DNA: TGCGCCAGCAGCCAAGATAAGAAAACTAGCGGGCGCTACGAGCAGTACTTC. V usage is TRBV4-1 and J usage is TRBJ2-7, with 9 bases that match TRBD2. V dropped 0 bases and J dropped 3; count of bases not matched to a gene: 9. This CDR3 contains 17 residues. Germline loops: CDR1 MGHRA, CDR2 YSYEKL.

The CDR3 protein is CASSLGLAAGGNIQYF. CDR3 nucleotide sequence: TGTGCCAGCAGCTTAGGTCTAGCGGCGGGAGGGAACATTCAGTACTTC. This chain connects TRBV7-2 to TRBJ2-4, with 9 bases fitting TRBD2. The CDR3 covers 16 residues. V lost 1 base to trimming and J lost 7 bases; unmatched junction nucleotides: 8. Germline lookup yields CDR1 SGHTA and CDR2 FQGNSA.

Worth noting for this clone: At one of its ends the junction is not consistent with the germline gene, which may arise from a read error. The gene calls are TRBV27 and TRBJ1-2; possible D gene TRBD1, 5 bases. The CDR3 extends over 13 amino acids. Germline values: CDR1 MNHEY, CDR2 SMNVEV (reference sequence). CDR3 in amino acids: CASSEKGYYGHTF. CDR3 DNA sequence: TGTGCCAGCAGTGAAAAGGGGTACTATGGCCACACCTTC.

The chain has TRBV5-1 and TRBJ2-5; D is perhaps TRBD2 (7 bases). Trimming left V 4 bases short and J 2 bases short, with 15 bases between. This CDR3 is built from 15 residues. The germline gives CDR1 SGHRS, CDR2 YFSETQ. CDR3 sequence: CASSNTGGFQETQYF. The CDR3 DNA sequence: TGCGCCAGCAGCAATACGGGGGGCTTTCAAGAGACCCAGTACTTC.

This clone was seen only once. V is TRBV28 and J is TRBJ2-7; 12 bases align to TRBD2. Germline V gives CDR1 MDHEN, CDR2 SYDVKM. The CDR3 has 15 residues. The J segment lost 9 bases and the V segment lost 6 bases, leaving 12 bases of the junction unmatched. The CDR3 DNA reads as TGTGCCAGCAGGCCGGGACTAGCGGGCCCCTTAGGGCAGTACTTC. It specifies CASRPGLAGPLGQYF.

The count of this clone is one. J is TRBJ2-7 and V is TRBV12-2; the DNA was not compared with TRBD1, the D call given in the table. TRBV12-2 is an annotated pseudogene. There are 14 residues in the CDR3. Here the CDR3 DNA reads TGTGCAAGTCGCTCTAGGCTAGAAAGGCAGGGGCAGTACTTC. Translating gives CASRSRLERQGQYF.

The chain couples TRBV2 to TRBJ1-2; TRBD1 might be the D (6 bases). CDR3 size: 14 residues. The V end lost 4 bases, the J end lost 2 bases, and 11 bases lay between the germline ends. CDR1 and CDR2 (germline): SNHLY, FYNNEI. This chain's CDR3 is CASSGDRRNYGYTF. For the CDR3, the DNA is TGTGCCAGCAGTGGCGACAGGAGGAACTATGGCTACACCTTC.

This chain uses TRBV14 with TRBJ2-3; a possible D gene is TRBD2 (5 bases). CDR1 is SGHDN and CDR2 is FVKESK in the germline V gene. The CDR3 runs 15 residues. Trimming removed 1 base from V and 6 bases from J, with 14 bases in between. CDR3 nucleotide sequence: TGTGCCAGCAGCCAAGGCTGGCTAGCATCGGATACGCAGTATTTT. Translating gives CASSQGWLASDTQYF. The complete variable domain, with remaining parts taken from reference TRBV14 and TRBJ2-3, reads EAGVTQFPSHSVIEKGQTVTLRCDPISGHDNLYWYRRVMGKEIKFLLHFVKESKQDESGMPNNRFLAERTGGTYSTLKVQPAELEDSGVYFCASSQGWLASDTQYFGPGTRLTVL.

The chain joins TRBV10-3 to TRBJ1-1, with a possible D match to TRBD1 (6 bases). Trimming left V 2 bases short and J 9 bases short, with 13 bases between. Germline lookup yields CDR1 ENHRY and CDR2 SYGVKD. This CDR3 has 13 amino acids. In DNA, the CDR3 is TGTGCCATCAGTGAGGGGACAACCACCCAAGCTTTCTTT. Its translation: CAISEGTTTQAFF.

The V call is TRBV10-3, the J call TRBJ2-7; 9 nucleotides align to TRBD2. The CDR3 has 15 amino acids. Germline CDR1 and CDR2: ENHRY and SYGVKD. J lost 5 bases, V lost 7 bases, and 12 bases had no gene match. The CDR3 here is CAINRAGGPRDEQYF. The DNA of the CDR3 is TGTGCCATCAATAGGGCGGGAGGGCCTCGGGACGAGCAGTACTTC.